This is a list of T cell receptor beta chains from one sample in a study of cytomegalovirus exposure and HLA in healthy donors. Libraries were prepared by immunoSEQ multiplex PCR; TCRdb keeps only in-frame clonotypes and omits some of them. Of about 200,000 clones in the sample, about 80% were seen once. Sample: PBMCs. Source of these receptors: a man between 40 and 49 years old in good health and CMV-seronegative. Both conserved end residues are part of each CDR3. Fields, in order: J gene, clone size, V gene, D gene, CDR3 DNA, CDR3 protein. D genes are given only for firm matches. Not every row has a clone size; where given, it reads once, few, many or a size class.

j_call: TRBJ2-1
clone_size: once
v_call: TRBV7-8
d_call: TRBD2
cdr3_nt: TGTGCCAGCAGCTACCTAGCGGGAGGCCTCTACAATGAGCAGTTCTTC
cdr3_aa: CASSYLAGGLYNEQFF

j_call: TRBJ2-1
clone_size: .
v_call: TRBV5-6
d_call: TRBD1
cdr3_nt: TGTGCCAGCAGCGGGGACAGGTCTTCCTACAATGAGCAGTTCTTC
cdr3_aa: CASSGDRSSYNEQFF

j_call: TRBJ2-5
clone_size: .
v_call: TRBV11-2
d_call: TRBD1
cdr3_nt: TGTGCCAGCAGCCTATGGGACAGGGAGGGGACCCAGTACTTC
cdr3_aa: CASSLWDREGTQYF

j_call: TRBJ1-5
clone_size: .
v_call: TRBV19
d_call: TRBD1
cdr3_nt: TGTGCCAGTAGCCACCAGGGGGCGCGCAATCAGCCCCAGCATTTT
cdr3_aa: CASSHQGARNQPQHF

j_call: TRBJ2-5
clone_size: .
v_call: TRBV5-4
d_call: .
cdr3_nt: TGTGCCAGCAGCCCCGCGCGAGAAGAGACCCAGTACTTC
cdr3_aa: CASSPAREETQYF

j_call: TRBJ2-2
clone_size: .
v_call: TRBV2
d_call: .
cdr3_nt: TGTGCCAGCATCCCAACCGCAGGGTATCCCGGGGAGCTGTTTTTT
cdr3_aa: CASIPTAGYPGELFF

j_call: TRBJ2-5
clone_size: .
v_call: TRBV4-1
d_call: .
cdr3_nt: TGCGCCAGCAGCCAAGTGGTGGCGGGACTCCCTCAGGAGACCCAGTACTTC
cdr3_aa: CASSQVVAGLPQETQYF

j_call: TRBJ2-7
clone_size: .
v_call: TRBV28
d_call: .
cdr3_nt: TGTGCCAGCAGTCGGGGGAGCCAACTATACGAGCAGTACTTC
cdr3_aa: CASSRGSQLYEQYF

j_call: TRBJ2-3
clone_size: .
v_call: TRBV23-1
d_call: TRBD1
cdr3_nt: TGCGCCAGCAGCCAGACAGGGGGAGTAGATACGCAGTATTTT
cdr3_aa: CASSQTGGVDTQYF

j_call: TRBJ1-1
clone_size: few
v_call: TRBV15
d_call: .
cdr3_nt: TGTGCCACCAGCAGAGGTATGAACACTGAAGCTTTCTTT
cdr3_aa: CATSRGMNTEAFF

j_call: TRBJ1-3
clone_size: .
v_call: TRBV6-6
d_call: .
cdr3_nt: TGTGCCAGCAGTTACTCGATGGAGGTGGGAAACACCATATATTTT
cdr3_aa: CASSYSMEVGNTIYF

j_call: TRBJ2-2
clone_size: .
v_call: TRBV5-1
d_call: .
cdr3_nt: TGCGCCAGCAGCTTGGGTACGAACACCGGGGAGCTGTTTTTT
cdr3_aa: CASSLGTNTGELFF

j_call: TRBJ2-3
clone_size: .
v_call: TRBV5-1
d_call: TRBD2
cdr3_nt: TGCGCCAGCAGCTTAAGTAGCGGGGTAGCCGCAGATACGCAGTATTTT
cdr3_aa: CASSLSSGVAADTQYF

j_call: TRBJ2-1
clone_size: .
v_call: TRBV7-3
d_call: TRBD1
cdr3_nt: TGTGCCAGCAGCATCGACAGGGGGGCCTACAATGAGCAGTTCTTC
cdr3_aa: CASSIDRGAYNEQFF

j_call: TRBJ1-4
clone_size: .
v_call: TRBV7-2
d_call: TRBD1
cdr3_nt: TGTGCCAGCAGCTCAACCCTGGGACAGGCTAATGAAAAACTGTTTTTT
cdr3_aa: CASSSTLGQANEKLFF

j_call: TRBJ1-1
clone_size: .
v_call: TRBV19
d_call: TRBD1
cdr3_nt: TGTGCCAGTAAGGAAAACCCAGGGGGTTTTGAAGCTTTCTTT
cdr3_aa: CASKENPGGFEAFF

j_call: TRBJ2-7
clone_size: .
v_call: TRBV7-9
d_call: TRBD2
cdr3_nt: TGTTCCAGCATCCTTAGTGGGGGGGGAGAGCAGTACTTC
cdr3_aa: CSSILSGGGEQYF

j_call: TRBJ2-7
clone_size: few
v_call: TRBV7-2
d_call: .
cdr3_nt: TGTGCCAGCAGCTTCCGGAGGAATCCCTACGAGCAGTACTTC
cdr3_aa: CASSFRRNPYEQYF

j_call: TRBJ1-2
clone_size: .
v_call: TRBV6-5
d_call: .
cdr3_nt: TGTGCCAGCAGTGGCGGGCGAAGACAAAACTATGGCTACACCTTC
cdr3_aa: CASSGGRRQNYGYTF

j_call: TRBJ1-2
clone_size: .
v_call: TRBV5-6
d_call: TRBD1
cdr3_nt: TGTGCCAGCAGCTTCGGACAGGGAGTAGGCTATGGCTACACCTTC
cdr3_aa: CASSFGQGVGYGYTF

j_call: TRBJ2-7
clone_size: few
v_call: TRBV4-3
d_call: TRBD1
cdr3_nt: TGCGCCAGCAGCCAAGATGCCCAACCCGACAGGGGTTACGAGCAGTACTTC
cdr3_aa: CASSQDAQPDRGYEQYF

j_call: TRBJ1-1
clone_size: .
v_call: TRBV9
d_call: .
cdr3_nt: TGTGCCAGCAGCGCCGGGTCGGGCACTGAAGCTTTCTTT
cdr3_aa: CASSAGSGTEAFF

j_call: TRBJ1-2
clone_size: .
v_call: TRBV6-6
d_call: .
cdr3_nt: TGTGCCAGCAGTCCAGGGGCCAACTATGGCTACACCTTC
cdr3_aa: CASSPGANYGYTF

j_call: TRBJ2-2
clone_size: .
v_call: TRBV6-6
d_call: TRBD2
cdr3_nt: TGTGCCAGCAGCGACCCCCGGGACTACCGGACCGGGGAGCTGTTTTTT
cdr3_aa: CASSDPRDYRTGELFF

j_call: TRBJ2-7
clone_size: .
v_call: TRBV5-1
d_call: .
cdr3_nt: TGCGCCAGCAAGCTATCTTGGGGGGTATACGAGCAGTACTTC
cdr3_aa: CASKLSWGVYEQYF

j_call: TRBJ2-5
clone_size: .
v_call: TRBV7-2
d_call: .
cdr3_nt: TGTGCCAGCAGCTTAAAGTCCAGGGCCCAAGAGACCCAGTACTTC
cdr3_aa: CASSLKSRAQETQYF

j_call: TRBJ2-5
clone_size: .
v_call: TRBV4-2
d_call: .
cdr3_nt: TGTGCCAGCAGCGCCACAGGGTCTAAGGGTCGTGAGACCCAGTACTTC
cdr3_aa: CASSATGSKGRETQYF

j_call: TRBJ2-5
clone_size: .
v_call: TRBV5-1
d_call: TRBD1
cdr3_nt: TGCGCCAGCAGCTTCGGACAGGGTCGGGAGACCCAGTACTTC
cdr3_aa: CASSFGQGRETQYF

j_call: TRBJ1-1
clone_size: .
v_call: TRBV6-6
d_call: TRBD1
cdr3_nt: TGTGCCAGCAGCCCTTCGGGACAGGGGGGTACTGAAGCTTTCTTT
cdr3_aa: CASSPSGQGGTEAFF

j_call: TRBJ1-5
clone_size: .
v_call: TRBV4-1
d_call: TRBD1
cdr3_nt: TGCGCCAGCAGCCAAGATCCGGGACAGGGGTACAATCAGCCCCAGCATTTT
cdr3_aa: CASSQDPGQGYNQPQHF

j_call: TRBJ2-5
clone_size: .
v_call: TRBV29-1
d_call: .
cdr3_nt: TGCAGCGTTGAAGAACCCTACCCGGGGACCCAGTACTTC
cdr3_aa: CSVEEPYPGTQYF

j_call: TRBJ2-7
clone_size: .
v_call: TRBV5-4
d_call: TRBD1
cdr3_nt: TGTGCCAGCAGCTTGGGGGACAGACCCTACGAGCAGTACTTC
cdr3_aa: CASSLGDRPYEQYF